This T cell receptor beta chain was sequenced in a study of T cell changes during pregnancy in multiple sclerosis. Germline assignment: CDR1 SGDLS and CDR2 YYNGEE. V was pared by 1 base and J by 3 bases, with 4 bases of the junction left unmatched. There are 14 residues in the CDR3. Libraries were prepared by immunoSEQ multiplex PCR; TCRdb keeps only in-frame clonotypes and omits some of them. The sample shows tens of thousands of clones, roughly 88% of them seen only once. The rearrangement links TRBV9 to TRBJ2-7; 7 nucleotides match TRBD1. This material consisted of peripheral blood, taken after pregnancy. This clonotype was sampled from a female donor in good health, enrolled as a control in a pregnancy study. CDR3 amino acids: CASSVTTGNYEQYF. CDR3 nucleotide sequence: TGTGCCAGCAGCGTAACGACAGGGAACTACGAGCAGTACTTC.